This TCR beta chain stems from a study of Ad26.COV2.S vaccination and SARS-CoV-2 variants (dated by TCRdb to the early 2020s). Turning to the overall study: The specificity and breadth of SARS-CoV-2-reactive T cell receptors after Ad26.COV2.S vaccination were assessed by TCRbeta repertoire sequencing. The TCR-sequenced set comprised about 32 samples: approximately 19 Ad26.COV2.S vaccine recipients, 5 placebo recipients and 8 SARS-CoV-2 convalescent individuals.

TCRbeta CDR3 regions were sequenced with the immunoSEQ Assay. After extraction, genomic DNA underwent amplification by bias-controlled multiplex PCR, followed by high-throughput sequencing. Per the authors' processing: To quantify the absolute abundance of every unique TCRbeta CDR3 region, sequences were collapsed and filtered. T cell fraction was estimated by normalization of TCRbeta template counts to usable DNA, with usable DNA being measured through amplification of reference genes present in all nucleated cells. Repertoire TCRs were annotated as SARS-CoV-2-specific when V gene, CDR3 amino acid sequence and J gene were exactly matched to a known reactive TCR set. The reference SARS-CoV-2 TCR set was obtained from MIRA and was filtered for enrichment in COVID-19-positive ImmuneCODE repertoires, whereby public or cross-reactive TCRs were removed. Using the MIRA antigens, annotated TCRs were further analysed by specific ORF or by position within an ORF. Breadth was defined as the number of annotated unique rearrangements divided by the total number of unique productive rearrangements, and depth was defined as the summed frequency of the annotated unique rearrangements. Two-sided Wilcoxon rank-sum tests were used to compare TCR breadth between groups. This is the immuneACCESS table as TCRdb keeps it, with only in-frame sequences that have V and J called. A part of the clones is gone; compared with another copy, unresolved V genes explain less than half, and the rest is unexplained. V and J calls and clone size are copied from that table; D and trimming were computed from the DNA. This sample has 350,000 to 450,000 clones in its table, and 92% of those were observed once. The top ten clonotypes cover about 3.9% of the sample.

On this clone itself: Its target antigen remains unknown. The record has no base qualities; no much larger clone is one base away.

On the study overall, not on this receptor specifically: The authors noted that the TCR breadth and depth analyses may have underestimated total T cell responses. Compared with placebo recipients, Ad26.COV2.S recipients showed higher spike-specific TCR breadth (P = 0.0014). After vaccination, spike-specific CD8+ and CD4+ T cell responses were reported to show substantial breadth. Comparable non-spike TCR breadth was observed between vaccine and placebo recipients, consistent with only spike being contained in the vaccine.

Spanning cysteine to phenylalanine, the CDR3 consists of 16 amino acids. Of the read, only the CDR3 DNA is kept; its 48 bases are in frame from base 1. CDR1 and CDR2 are drawn from the germline V gene: SGDLS, YYNGEE. At the junction V is shortened by 0 bases and J by 0 bases; bases outside the gene matches: 5. The time point label here, explained by the study, means: individuals recovered from natural SARS-CoV-2 infection. The chain is made from TRBV9 and TRBJ2-7; 8 bases in the junction line up with TRBD2. This sequence was found in a human donor who had recovered from COVID-19. Here the sequenced sample was peripheral blood, taken after recovery from COVID-19. The bases read TGTGCCAGCAGCGTAGCTACGGGGGGGGCCTCCTACGAGCAGTACTTC. The resulting protein is CASSVATGGASYEQYF.